This T cell receptor beta chain was sequenced during a study of OX40 agonist ivuxolimab in advanced cancers. Here immunoSEQ multiplex PCR was the method, and the copy in TCRdb shows in-frame clones only, minus some. Of around 20,000 clones listed, more than 80% were seen once; the top ten hold roughly a quarter. The material was CD4+ or CD8+ T cells sorted from blood, obtained in a trial of the OX40 agonist ivuxolimab. The TCR originated in an adult with an advanced solid tumor such as melanoma, head and neck, liver or kidney cancer.

The CDR3 reads CASSEQGTGGRDEQYF. In DNA form, the CDR3 reads TGTGCCAGCAGCGAGCAGGGTACAGGGGGGCGGGACGAGCAGTACTTC. This rearrangement joins TRBV9 to TRBJ2-7; 8 bases line up with TRBD1. V lost 3 bases to trimming and J lost 5 bases; unmatched junction nucleotides: 13. Germline V lookup: CDR1 SGDLS, CDR2 YYNGEE. This CDR3 is built from 16 residues.